This TCR beta chain was identified in a study of blood T cell repertoires in COVID-19. Study details: Acute and convalescent COVID-19 samples came from the United States, Italy and Spain. Sources were T cells, B-cell-depleted T cells, or PBMCs; the material itself was cDNA or gDNA.

Seattle's cohort entered during active infection and was followed longitudinally. CDR3 size: 12 residues. V shed 4 bases and J shed 14 bases, with 12 bases lying between them. Germline-derived CDR1 and CDR2 are MDHEN and SYDVKM. In the original processing: Researchers report that nucleated cell counts were estimated from reference gene primer amplification. Generated by immunoSEQ multiplex PCR, the TCRdb table keeps only in-frame clones and is missing some. Clonal size and the V and J genes are those of that table, whereas D and trimming came from the DNA. This sample has approximately 150,000 clones; around 87% occur once, and the top ten carry 2.5% to 3%.

The chain employs TRBV28 and TRBJ1-6; D gene unclear. Sequencing was performed on peripheral blood. The sequence was obtained from a woman of 80 years or more with COVID-19, enrolled during active disease. CDR3 region: CASSSRVLALHF. CDR3 nucleotides: TGTGCCAGCAGTTCTCGGGTTTTGGCCCTCCACTTT.